This T cell receptor beta chain was identified in a study of blood T cell repertoires in COVID-19. In the source study's methods: How many nucleated cells were present was estimated from reference gene primer amplification. TCRdb's copy holds only in-frame clones and misses some; the assay was immunoSEQ multiplex PCR. V and J calls and clone size come straight from that table; D and trimming were deduced from the DNA. This table holds under 150,000 clones, 85% to 90% found once. The J segment lost 6 bases and the V segment lost 5 bases, leaving 10 bases of the junction unmatched. The CDR3 totals 15 residues. Germline V gene data show CDR1 as SGHTA and CDR2 as FQGNSA.

The sequencing sample was made of peripheral blood. This chain connects TRBV7-2 to TRBJ2-7; 10 bases map to TRBD1. The TCR was taken from a man aged 45 to 65 with active or convalescent COVID-19. CDR3 DNA: TGTGCCAGCAGCCCCCAGACAGGGGGCGTTTTCGAGCAGTACTTC. This codes for CASSPQTGGVFEQYF. The variable domain in full, with the rest retrieved from reference TRBV7-2 and TRBJ2-7, is GAGVSQSPSNKVTEKGKDVELRCDPISGHTALYWYRQSLGQGLEFLIYFQGNSAPDKSGLPSDRFSAERTGGSVSTLTIQRTQQEDSAVYLCASSPQTGGVFEQYFGPGTRLTVT.